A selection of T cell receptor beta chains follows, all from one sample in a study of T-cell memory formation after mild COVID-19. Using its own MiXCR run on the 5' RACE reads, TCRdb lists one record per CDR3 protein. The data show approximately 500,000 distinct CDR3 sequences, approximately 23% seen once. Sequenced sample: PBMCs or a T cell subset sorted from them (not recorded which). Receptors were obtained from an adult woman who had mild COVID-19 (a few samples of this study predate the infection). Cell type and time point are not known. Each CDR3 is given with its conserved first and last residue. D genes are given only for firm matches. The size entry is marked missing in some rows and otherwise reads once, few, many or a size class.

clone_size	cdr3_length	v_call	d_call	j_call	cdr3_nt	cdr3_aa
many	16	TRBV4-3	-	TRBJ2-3	TGCGCCAGCAGCCAAGATCGGGCAGTAAGCACAGATACGCAGTATTTT	CASSQDRAVSTDTQYF
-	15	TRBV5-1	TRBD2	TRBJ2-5	TGCGCCAGCAGCCGAACTAGCGGGGGGGGAGAGACCCAGTACTTC	CASSRTSGGGETQYF
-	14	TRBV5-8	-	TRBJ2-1	TGTGCCAGCAGCTTAGGACATTCGGGGCATGAGCAGTTCTTC	CASSLGHSGHEQFF
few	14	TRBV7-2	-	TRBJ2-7	TGTGCCAGCAGCTTAGATGTCGGAAACTACGAGCAGTACTTC	CASSLDVGNYEQYF
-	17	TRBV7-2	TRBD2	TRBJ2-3	TGTGCCAGCAGCTTAGTGATCACTAGCGGGAGAAGTGGCGATTGGTATTTT	CASSLVITSGRSGDWYF
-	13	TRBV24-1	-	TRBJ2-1	TGTGCCACCAGTGATTTAGGGGCGCGGGAGCAGTTCTTC	CATSDLGAREQFF
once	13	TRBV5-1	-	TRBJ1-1	TGCGCCAGCAGCTTGGCGAGCGGGGCTGAAGCTTTCTTT	CASSLASGAEAFF
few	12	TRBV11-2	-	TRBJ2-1	TGTGCCACTCCCAAGGCCGGCAATGAGCAGTTCTTC	CATPKAGNEQFF
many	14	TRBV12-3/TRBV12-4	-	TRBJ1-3	TGTGCCAGCAGTTTACTTATCTCTGGAAACACCATATATTTT	CASSLLISGNTIYF
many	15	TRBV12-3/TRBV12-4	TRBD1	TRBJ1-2	TGTGCCAGCAGCCATATGGACAGGGTATCCTATGGCTACACCTTC	CASSHMDRVSYGYTF
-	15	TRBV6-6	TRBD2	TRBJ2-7	TGTGCCAGCAGTAGCGGGACTAGCGGGAACTACGAGCAGTACTTC	CASSSGTSGNYEQYF
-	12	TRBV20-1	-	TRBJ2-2	TGCAGTGAAGGGTGTCCTCCCGGGGAGCTGTTTTTT	CSEGCPPGELFF
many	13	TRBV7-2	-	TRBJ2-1	TGTGCCAGCAGCTTAGAACCCCATAATGAGCAGTTCTTC	CASSLEPHNEQFF
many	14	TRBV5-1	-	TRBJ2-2	TGCGCCAGCAGCTACTACGGGAACACCGGGGAGCTGTTTTTT	CASSYYGNTGELFF
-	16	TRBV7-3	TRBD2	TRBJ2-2	TGTGCCAGCAGAAACCCGGGACTAGCCGGCACCGGGGAGCTGTTTTTT	CASRNPGLAGTGELFF